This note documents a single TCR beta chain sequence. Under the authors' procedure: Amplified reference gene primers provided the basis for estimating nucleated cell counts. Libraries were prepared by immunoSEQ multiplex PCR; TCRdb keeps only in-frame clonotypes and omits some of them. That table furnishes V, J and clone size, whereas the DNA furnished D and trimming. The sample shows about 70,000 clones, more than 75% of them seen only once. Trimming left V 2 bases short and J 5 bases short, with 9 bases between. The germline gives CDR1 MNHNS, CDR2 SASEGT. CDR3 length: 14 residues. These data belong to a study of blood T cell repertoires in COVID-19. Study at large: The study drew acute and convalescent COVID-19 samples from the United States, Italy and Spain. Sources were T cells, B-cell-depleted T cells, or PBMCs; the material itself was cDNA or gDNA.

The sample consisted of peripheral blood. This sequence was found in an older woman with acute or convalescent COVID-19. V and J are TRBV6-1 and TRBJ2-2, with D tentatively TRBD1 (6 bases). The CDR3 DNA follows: TGTGCCAGCAGTGAAAACAGGGCGACCGGGGAGCTGTTTTTT. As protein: CASSENRATGELFF.